This T cell receptor beta chain was recovered during a study of blood T cell repertoires in COVID-19 (dated by TCRdb to between 2020 and 2021). About the study as a whole: Samples covering the acute and convalescent phases of COVID-19 were provided by collaborators in the United States, Italy and Spain. The sample metadata nearly always contained a de-identified subject ID, COVID-19 status, age in years and sex. The prospective study material was composed of cDNA or gDNA derived from T cells, B-cell-depleted T cells, or PBMCs. Where available, HLA class I and class II types were obtained from metadata supplied by the sample provider rather than from assay-based typing. A freely available public database, intended as a resource for researchers studying the immune response to SARS-CoV-2, is where the repertoires were released. Deeply sampled blood TCRbeta repertoires from subjects exposed to, actively infected with, or recovered from COVID-19 were included in the dataset. The samples were drawn from two sources: the first 160 participants of the ongoing ImmuneRACE study, and 1,200 or so subjects contributed by 6 global collaborators.

TCRbeta CDR3 regions were amplified from genomic DNA using the immunoSEQ Assay, a bias-controlled multiplex PCR. The authors' analysis ran thus. The number of nucleated cells in each sample was estimated from the amplification of reference gene primers within the assay. Sequence reads were collapsed and filtered to measure the absolute abundance of every unique TCRbeta CDR3 rearrangement. For each sample, productive Simpson clonality was calculated by taking the square root of Simpson's diversity index across productive rearrangements. TCRdb carries this immuneACCESS record with in-frame sequences only. Its versions omit some clonotypes, under half of them owing to an unresolved V gene in the studies checked, with the rest unexplained. V, J and clone size are taken as reported in that table, and D and trimming were inferred from the DNA itself. Present in this sample are around 70,000 clones, 65% to 85% of which were seen just once. Under 20% of the sample lies in the top ten.

Each collaborating institution followed its own protocols to collect whole blood in K2EDTA tubes. For TCRbeta analysis, collaborators shipped samples in one of three forms: frozen whole blood, isolated PBMCs, or DNA extracted from either of those sample types. From the cysteine up to the phenylalanine, the CDR3 has a length of 14 residues. Only the CDR3 part of the read is kept: 42 bases, read in frame from the first base. The V and J ends are trimmed by 3 bases and 0 bases, leaving 6 bases between them. The germline V gene sets CDR1 to MNHEY and CDR2 to SVGEGT. This clone showed up just a few times. Its antigen has not been determined. No much larger clone is present one base from it, and per-base qualities are unavailable. Other DNA sequences from this sample encode an identical CDR3 as well. Study-wide conclusions, independent of this receptor: Clinical and demographic metadata were provided uncurated, with the amount varying by source and participant.

The chain joins TRBV6-2 or TRBV6-3 to TRBJ1-5, with the D segment identity uncertain. This receptor was identified in a woman aged 55-69 years with acute or convalescent COVID-19. Sequenced input: peripheral blood. The CDR3 in this case is CASSYTYSNQPQHF. Here is the DNA: TGTGCCAGCAGTTATACCTATAGCAATCAGCCCCAGCATTTT.